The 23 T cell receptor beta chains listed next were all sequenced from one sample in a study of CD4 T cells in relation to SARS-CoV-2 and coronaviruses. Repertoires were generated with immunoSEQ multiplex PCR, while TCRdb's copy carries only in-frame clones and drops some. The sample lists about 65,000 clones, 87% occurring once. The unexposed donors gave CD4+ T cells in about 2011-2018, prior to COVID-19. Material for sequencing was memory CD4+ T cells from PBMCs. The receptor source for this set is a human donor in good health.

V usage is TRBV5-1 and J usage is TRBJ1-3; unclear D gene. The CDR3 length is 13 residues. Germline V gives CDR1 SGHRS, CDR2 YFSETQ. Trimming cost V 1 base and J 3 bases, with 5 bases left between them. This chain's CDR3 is CASSLRDGNTIYF. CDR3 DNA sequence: TGCGCCAGCAGCTTGCGGGATGGAAACACCATATATTTT.

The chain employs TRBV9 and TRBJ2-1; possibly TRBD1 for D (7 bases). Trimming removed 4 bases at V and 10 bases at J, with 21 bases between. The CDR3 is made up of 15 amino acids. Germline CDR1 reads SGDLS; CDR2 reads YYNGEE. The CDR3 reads CASSMRKEGAREQFF. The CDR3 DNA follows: TGTGCCAGCAGCATGAGAAAGGAGGGGGCAAGGGAGCAGTTCTTC.

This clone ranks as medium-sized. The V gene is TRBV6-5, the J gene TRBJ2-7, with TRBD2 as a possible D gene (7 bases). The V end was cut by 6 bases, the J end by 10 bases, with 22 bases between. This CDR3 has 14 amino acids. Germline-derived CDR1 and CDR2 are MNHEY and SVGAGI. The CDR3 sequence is CASRPGGPSTYQYF. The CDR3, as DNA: TGTGCCAGCAGGCCCGGGGGGCCGAGTACGTATCAGTACTTC.

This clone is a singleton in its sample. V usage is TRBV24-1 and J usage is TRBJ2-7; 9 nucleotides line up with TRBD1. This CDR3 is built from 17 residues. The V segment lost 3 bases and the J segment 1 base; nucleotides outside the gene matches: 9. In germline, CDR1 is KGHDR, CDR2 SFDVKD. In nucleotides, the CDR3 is TGTGCCACCAGTGATGCGTCTCTTGGGACAGGGTCCTACGAGCAGTACTTC. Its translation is CATSDASLGTGSYEQYF.

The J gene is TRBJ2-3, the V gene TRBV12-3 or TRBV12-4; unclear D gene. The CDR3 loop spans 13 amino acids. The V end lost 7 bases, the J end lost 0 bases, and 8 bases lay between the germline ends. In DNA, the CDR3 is TGTGCCAGCACAGCGCTGAGCACAGATACGCAGTATTTT. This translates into CASTALSTDTQYF.

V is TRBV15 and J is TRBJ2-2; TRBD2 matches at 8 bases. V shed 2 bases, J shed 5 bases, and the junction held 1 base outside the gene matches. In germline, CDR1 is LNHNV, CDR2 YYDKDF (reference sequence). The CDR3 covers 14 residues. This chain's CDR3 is CATSRIAGTGELFF. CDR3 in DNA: TGTGCCACCAGCAGAATAGCGGGAACCGGGGAGCTGTTTTTT.

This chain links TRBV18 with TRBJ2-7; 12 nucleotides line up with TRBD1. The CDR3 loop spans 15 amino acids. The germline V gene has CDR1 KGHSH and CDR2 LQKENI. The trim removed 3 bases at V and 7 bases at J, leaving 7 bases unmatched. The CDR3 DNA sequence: TGTGCCAGCTCACCGATCCGGGACAGGGGGCTGGAGCAGTACTTC. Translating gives CASSPIRDRGLEQYF.

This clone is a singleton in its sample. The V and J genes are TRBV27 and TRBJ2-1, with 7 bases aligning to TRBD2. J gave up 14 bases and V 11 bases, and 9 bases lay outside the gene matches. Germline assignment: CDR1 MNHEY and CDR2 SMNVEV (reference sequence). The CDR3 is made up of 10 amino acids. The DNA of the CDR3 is TGTGCCTGCCAATGGAGCGGGAAGTTCTTC. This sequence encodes CACQWSGKFF.

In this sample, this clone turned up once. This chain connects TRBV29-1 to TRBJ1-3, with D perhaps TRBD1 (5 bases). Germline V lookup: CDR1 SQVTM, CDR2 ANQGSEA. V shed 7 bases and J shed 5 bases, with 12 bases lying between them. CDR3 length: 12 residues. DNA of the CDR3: TGCAGCGGTCGGGGACTAAGAAACACCATATATTTT. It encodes CSGRGLRNTIYF.

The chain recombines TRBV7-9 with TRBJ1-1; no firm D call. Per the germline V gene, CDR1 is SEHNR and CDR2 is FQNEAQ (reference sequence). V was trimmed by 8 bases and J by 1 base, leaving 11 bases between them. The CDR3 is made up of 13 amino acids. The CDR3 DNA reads TGTGCCAGCCTGGGAATAGGGAACACTGAAGCTTTCTTT. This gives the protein CASLGIGNTEAFF.

Here the CDR3 reads CASSPPGTSGGAETQYF. Here the CDR3 DNA reads TGTGCCAGCTCACCCCCCGGGACTAGCGGGGGGGCAGAGACCCAGTACTTC. This chain joins TRBV18 and TRBJ2-5, with TRBD2 matching over 16 bases. CDR1 and CDR2 (germline): KGHSH, LQKENI. The CDR3 contains 17 residues. The V and J ends lost 3 bases and 4 bases, in that order; junction bases with no gene match: 5.

The CDR3 reads CASSGPGEFYNEQFF. CDR3 nucleotide sequence: TGCGCCAGCAGCGGCCCAGGGGAGTTCTACAATGAGCAGTTCTTC. The chain combines TRBV5-1 with TRBJ2-1; D possibly corresponds to TRBD1 (6 bases). In germline, CDR1 is SGHRS, CDR2 YFSETQ. Trimming removed 4 bases from V and 3 bases from J, with 14 bases in between. The CDR3 has 15 residues.

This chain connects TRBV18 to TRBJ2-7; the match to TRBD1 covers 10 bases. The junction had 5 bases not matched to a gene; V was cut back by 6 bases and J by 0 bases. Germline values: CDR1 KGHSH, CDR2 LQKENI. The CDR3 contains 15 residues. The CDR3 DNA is TGTGCCAGCTCCCGAGGGACAGGGGACTCCTACGAGCAGTACTTC. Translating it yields CASSRGTGDSYEQYF.

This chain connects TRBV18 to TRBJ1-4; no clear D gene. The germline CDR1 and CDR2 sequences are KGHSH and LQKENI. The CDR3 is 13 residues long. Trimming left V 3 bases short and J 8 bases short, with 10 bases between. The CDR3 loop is CASSPRPSEKLFF. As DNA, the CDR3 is TGTGCCAGCTCACCCCGGCCCTCGGAAAAACTGTTTTTT.

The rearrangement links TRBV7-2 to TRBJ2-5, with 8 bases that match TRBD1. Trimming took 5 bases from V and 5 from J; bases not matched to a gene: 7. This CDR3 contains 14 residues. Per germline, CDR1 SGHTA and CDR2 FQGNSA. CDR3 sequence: CASSRRQGLETQYF. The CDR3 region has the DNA TGTGCCAGCAGCCGGCGACAGGGGTTGGAGACCCAGTACTTC.

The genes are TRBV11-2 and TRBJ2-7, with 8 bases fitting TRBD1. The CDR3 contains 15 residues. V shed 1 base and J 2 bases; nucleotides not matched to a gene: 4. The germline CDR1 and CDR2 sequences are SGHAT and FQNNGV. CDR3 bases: TGTGCCAGCAGCTTAGCGTCAGGGGGCCCCTACGAGCAGTACTTC. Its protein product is CASSLASGGPYEQYF.

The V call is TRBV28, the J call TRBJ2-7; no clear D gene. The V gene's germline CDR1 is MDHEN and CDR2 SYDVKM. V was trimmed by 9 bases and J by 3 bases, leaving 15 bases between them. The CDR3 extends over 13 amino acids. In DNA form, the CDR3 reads TGTGCCAGTGACCCGGGCCAGAACTACGAGCAGTACTTC. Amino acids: CASDPGQNYEQYF.

CDR3 in DNA: TGTGCCAGCAGATACAGTGGAGATACGCAGTATTTT. It translates to CASRYSGDTQYF. The chain combines TRBV2 with TRBJ2-3, with unresolved D. This CDR3 has 12 residues. Between the trimmed V and J ends, which lost 6 bases and 5 bases, there was a span of 9 bases. Germline CDR1 and CDR2: SNHLY and FYNNEI.

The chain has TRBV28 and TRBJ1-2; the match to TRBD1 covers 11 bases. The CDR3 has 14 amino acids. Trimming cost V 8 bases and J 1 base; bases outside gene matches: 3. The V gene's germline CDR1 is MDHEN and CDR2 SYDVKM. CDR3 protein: CASGTGGLNYGYTF. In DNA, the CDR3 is TGTGCCAGCGGGACAGGGGGACTTAACTATGGCTACACCTTC.

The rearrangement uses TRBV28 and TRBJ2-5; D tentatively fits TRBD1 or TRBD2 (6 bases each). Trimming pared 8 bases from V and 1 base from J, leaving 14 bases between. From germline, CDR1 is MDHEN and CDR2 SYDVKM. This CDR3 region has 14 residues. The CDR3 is CASAGGSPQETQYF. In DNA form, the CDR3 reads TGTGCCAGCGCCGGGGGCTCTCCCCAAGAGACCCAGTACTTC.

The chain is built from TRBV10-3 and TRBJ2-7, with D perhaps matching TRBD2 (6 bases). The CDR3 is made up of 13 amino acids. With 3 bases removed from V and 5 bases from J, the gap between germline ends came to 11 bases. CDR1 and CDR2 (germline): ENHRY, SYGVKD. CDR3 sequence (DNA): TGTGCCATCAGTGAAAACGGGAGTGACGAGCAGTACTTC. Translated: CAISENGSDEQYF.

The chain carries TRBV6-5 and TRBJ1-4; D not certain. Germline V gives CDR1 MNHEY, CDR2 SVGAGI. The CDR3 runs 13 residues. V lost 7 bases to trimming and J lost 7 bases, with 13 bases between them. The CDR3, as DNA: TGTGCCAGCACATACTCGAGAGGTGAAAAACTGTTTTTT. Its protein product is CASTYSRGEKLFF.

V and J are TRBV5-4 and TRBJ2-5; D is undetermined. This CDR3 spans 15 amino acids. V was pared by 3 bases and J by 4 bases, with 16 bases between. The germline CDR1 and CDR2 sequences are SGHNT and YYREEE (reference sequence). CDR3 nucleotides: TGTGCCAGCAGCTCAGGAACCTCGGGCGGAGAGACCCAGTACTTC. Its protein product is CASSSGTSGGETQYF.